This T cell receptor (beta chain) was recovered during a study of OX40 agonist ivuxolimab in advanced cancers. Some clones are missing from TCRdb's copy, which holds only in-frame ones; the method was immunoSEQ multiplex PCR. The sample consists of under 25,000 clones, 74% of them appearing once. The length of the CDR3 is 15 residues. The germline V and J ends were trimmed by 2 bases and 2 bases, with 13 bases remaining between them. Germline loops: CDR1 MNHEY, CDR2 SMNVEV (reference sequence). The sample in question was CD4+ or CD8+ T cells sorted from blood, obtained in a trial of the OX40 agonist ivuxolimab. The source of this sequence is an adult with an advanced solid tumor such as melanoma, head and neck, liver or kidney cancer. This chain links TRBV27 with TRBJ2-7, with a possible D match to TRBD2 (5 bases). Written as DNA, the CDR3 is TGTGCCAGCAGTTTAGTGGGAGAAGTGGCCTACGAGCAGTACTTC. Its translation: CASSLVGEVAYEQYF.